This TCR beta chain was recovered during a study of shared clonotypes between healthy human individuals. The naive CD8 population came from CD45RO-negative cells selected for CCR7, without terminally differentiated effector memory CD45RA+ cells. The CDR3 is 15 residues long. V lost 8 bases and J lost 3, with 19 bases in between. Germline V gene sequence: CDR1 SNHLY, CDR2 FYNNEI. Study results and caveats: Sharing across four donors was highest in naive CD4 (about 5%) and lowest in memory CD8 (around 0.4%). Owing to a small donor count, the genetic and exposure-history diversity represented was limited.

The sample holds one count of this clone. The antigen is unknown. The assay used deep level. The table came from immunoSEQ multiplex PCR; TCRdb's copy has only in-frame clones and leaves some out. The table lists 800,000 or so clones, 96% of them singletons. The receptor's source is a man in his thirties or forties in good health. The chain couples TRBV2 to TRBJ2-5; D may be TRBD2 (6 bases). The sequenced sample was naive CD8+ T cells sorted from blood. The CDR3 loop is CASPPVPGLEETQYF. In nucleotides, the CDR3 is TGTGCCAGCCCACCCGTACCGGGACTCGAAGAGACCCAGTACTTC.